This TCR beta chain was found in a study of graft-versus-host responses after intestinal transplantation. The wider study: All of the recipients had induction that used anti-thymocyte globulin, then tacrolimus and steroids for about 3 years.

J gave up 1 base and V 6 bases, and 2 bases lay outside the gene matches. The CDR3 covers 14 residues. Germline lookup yields CDR1 WSHSY and CDR2 SAAADI. Only in-frame clones appear in the TCRdb table, and some are missing; sequencing was by immunoSEQ multiplex PCR. The data show about 12,000 clones, with approximately 93% seen just once and 20% held by the top ten. The TCR comes from a human patient who received an intestinal transplant, so some T cells may come from the graft donor. This chain joins TRBV10-2 and TRBJ2-5; 10 bases are a match to TRBD2. The sequences come from PBMCs, collected roughly 110 days after intestinal transplant. The CDR3 nucleotides are TGCGCCAGCAGACTAGCGGGAATCCAAGAGACCCAGTACTTC. Its translation is CASRLAGIQETQYF.